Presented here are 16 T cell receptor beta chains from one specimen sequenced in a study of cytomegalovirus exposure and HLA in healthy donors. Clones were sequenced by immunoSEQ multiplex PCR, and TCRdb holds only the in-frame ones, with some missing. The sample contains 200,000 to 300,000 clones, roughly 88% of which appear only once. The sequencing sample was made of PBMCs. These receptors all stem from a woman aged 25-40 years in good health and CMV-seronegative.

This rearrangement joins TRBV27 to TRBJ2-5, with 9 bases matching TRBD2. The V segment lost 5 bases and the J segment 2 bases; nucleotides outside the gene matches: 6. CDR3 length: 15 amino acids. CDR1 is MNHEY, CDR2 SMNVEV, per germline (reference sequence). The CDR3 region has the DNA TGTGCCAGCAGTGCGACTAGCGGAAGTCAAGAGACCCAGTACTTC. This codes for CASSATSGSQETQYF.

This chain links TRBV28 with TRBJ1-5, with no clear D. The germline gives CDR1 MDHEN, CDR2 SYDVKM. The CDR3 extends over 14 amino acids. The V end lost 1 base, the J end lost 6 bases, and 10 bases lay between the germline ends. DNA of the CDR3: TGTGCCAGCAGTTTATTGGGCTCGGGTCAGCCCCAGCATTTT. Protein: CASSLLGSGQPQHF.

In DNA, the CDR3 is TGTGCCAGCAGCTTAGATGGAGCGGGAGACCTTTCGGATACGCAGTATTTT. Translated, it gives CASSLDGAGDLSDTQYF. The chain couples TRBV11-2 to TRBJ2-3; TRBD2 matches 8 bases. The CDR3 extends over 17 amino acids. CDR1 and CDR2 (germline): SGHAT, FQNNGV. The junction had 11 bases not matched to a gene; V was cut back by 0 bases and J by 6 bases. Full variable domain (missing parts from reference TRBV11-2 and TRBJ2-3): EAGVAQSPRYKIIEKRQSVAFWCNPISGHATLYWYQQILGQGPKLLIQFQNNGVVDDSQLPKDRFSAERLKGVDSTLKIQPAKLEDSAVYLCASSLDGAGDLSDTQYFGPGTRLTVL.

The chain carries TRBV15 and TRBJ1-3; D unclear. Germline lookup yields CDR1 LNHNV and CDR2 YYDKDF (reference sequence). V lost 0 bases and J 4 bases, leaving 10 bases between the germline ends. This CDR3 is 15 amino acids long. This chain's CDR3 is CATSRDQTGGNTIYF. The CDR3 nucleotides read TGTGCCACCAGCAGAGACCAGACGGGGGGAAACACCATATATTTT. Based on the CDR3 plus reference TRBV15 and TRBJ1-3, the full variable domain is DAMVIQNPRYQVTQFGKPVTLSCSQTLNHNVMYWYQQKSSQAPKLLFHYYDKDFNNEADTPDNFQSRRPNTSFCFLDIRSPGLGDTAMYLCATSRDQTGGNTIYFGEGSWLTVV.

DNA of the CDR3: TGCAGCGTTGAGGTGACAGATCTAGCCAAAAACATTCAGTACTTC. It is translated as CSVEVTDLAKNIQYF. The chain carries TRBV29-1 and TRBJ2-4, with TRBD1 as a possible D gene (5 bases). Per the germline V gene, CDR1 is SQVTM and CDR2 is ANQGSEA. V was pared by 3 bases and J by 0 bases, with 12 bases between. This CDR3 is built from 15 residues.

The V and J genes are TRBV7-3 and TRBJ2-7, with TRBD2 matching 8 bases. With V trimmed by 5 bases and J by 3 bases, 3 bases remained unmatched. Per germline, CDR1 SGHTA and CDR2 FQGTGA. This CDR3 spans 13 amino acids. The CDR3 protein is CASSASGSYEQYF. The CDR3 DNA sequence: TGTGCCAGCAGCGCAAGCGGGAGCTACGAGCAGTACTTC.

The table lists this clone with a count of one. CDR3 bases: TGTGCCAGCAGCTTATTGGGGGCCTCCTACGAGCAGTACTTC. Amino acid sequence: CASSLLGASYEQYF. V gene TRBV5-4 combines with J gene TRBJ2-7; D possibly corresponds to TRBD1 (6 bases). V gave up 2 bases and J gave up 0 bases, with 9 bases separating them. There are 14 residues in the CDR3. Germline-derived CDR1 and CDR2 are SGHNT and YYREEE (reference sequence).

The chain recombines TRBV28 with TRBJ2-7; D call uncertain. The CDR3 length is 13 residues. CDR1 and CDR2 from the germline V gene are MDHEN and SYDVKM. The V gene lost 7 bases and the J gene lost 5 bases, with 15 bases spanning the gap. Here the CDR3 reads CASTLSPANEQYF. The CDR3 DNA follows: TGTGCCAGCACCTTAAGCCCCGCCAACGAGCAGTACTTC.

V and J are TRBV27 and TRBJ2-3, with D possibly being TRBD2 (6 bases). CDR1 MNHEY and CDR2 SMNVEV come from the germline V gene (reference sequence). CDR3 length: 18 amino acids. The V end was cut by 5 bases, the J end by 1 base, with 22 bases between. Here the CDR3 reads CASSLQPPTSHGTDTQYF. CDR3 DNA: TGTGCCAGCAGTCTTCAACCCCCAACTAGCCACGGCACAGATACGCAGTATTTT.

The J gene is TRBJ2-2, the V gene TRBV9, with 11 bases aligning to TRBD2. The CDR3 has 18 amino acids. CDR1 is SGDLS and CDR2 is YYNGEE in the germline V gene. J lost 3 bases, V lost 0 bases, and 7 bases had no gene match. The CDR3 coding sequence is TGTGCCAGCAGCGTAGAAACTAGACTAGCGGGGCACACCGGGGAGCTGTTTTTT. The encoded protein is CASSVETRLAGHTGELFF.

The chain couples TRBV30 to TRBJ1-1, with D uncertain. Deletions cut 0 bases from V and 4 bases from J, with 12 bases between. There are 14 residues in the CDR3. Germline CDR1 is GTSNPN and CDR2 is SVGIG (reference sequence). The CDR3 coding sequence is TGTGCCTGGAGTGTTACGGACGGACTCACTGAAGCTTTCTTT. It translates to CAWSVTDGLTEAFF.

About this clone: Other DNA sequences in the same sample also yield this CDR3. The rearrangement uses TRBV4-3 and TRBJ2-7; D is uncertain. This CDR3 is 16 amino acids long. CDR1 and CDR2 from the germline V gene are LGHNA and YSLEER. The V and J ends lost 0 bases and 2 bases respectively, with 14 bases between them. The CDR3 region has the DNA TGCGCCAGCAGCCAAGATCGCGCAGGCCGAACCTACGAGCAGTACTTC. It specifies CASSQDRAGRTYEQYF.

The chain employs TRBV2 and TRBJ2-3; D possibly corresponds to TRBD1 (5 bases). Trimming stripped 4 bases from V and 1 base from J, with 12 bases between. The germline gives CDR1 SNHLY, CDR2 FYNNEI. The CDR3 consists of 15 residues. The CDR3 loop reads CASSVRAVRTDTQYF. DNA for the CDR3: TGTGCCAGCAGTGTCAGGGCAGTACGCACAGATACGCAGTATTTT.

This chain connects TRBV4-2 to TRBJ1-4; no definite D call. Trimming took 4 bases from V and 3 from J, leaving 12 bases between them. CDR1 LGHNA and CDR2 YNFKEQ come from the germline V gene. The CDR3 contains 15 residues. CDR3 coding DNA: TGTGCCAGCAGCCGTAACCGATACCCTAATGAAAAACTGTTTTTT. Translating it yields CASSRNRYPNEKLFF.

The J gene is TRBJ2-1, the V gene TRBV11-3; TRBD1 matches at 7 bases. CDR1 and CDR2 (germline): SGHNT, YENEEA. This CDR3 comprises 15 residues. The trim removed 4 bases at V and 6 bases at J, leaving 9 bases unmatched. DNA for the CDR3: TGTGCCAGCAGCTCTAGGGACAGCCAGATCAATGAGCAGTTCTTC. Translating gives CASSSRDSQINEQFF.

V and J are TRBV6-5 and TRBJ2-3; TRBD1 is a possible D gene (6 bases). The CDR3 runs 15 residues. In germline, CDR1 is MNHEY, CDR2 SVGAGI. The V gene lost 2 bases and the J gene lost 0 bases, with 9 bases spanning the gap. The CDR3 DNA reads TGTGCCAGCAGTTACGGGACAACGAGCACAGATACGCAGTATTTT. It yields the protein CASSYGTTSTDTQYF.